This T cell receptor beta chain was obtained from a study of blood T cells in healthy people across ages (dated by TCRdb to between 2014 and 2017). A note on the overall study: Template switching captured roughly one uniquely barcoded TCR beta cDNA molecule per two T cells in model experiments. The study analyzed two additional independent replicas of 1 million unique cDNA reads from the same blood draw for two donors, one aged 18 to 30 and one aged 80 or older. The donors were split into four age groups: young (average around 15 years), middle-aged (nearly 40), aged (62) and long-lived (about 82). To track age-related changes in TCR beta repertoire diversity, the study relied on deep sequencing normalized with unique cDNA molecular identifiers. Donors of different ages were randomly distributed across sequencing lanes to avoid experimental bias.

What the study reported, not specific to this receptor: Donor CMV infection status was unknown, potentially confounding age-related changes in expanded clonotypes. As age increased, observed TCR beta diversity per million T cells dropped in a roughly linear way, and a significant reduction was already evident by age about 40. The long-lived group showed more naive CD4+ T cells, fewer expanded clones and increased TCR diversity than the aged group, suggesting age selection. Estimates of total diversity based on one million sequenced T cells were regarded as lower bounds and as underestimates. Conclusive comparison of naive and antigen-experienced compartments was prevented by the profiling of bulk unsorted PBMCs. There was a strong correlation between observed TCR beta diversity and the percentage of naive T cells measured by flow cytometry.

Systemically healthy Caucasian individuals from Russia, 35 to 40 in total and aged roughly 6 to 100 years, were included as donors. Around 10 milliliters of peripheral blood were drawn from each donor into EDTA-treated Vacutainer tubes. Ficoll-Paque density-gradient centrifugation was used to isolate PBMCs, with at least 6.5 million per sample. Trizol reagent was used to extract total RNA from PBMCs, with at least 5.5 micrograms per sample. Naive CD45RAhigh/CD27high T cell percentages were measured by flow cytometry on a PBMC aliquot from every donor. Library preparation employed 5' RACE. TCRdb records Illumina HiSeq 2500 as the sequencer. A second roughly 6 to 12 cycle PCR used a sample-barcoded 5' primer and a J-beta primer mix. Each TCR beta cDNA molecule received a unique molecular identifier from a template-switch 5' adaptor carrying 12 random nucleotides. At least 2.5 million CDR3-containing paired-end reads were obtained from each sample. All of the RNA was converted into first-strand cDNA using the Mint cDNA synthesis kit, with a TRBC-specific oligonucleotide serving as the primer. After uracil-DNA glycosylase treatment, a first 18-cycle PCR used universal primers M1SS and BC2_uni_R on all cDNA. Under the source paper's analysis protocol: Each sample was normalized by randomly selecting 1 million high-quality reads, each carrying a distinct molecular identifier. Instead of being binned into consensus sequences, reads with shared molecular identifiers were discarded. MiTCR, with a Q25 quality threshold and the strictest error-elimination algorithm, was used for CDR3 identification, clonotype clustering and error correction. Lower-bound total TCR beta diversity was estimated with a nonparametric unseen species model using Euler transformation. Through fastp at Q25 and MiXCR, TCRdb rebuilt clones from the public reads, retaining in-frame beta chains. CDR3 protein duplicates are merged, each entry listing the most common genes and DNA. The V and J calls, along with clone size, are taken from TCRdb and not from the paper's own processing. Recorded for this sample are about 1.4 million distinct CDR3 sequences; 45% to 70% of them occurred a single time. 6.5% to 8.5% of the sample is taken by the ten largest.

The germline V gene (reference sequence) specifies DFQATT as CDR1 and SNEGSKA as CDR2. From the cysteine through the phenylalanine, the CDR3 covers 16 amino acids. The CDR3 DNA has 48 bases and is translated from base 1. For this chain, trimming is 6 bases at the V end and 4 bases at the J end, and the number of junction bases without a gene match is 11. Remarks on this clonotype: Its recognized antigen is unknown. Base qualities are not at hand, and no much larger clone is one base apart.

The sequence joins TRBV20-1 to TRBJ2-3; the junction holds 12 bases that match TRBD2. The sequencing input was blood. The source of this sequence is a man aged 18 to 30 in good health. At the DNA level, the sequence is TGCAGTGCAAGAACGGCTAGCGGGAGGGCCTCAGATACGCAGTATTTT. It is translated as CSARTASGRASDTQYF.